One and the same sample provided the 2 T cell receptor beta chains below, sequenced in a study of lymphopenia after photon versus proton radiotherapy. Data came from immunoSEQ multiplex PCR; TCRdb stores just in-frame clones and leaves some out. The profile shows about 5,000 clones, 70% to 90% of them singletons. The sample was peripheral blood, taken from a patient treated with photon-based radiotherapy. The receptor set was obtained from a man aged 25 to 40 with gastric cancer.

V and J are TRBV14 and TRBJ1-1; D remains ambiguous. Germline CDR1 SGHDN, CDR2 FVKESK. V was cut by 1 base and J by 11 bases, with 11 bases left in between. CDR3 length equals 12 residues. In DNA form, the CDR3 reads TGTGCCAGCAGCCAAGGATGGCGGAGCGCTTTCTTT. Translating gives CASSQGWRSAFF.

The CDR3 spells CASSDKDRVVSGVPPYEQYF. As DNA, the CDR3 is TGTGCCAGCAGTGATAAGGACAGGGTAGTCTCCGGGGTTCCGCCCTACGAGCAGTACTTC. This sequence joins TRBV6-4 and TRBJ2-7; 8 bases are a match to TRBD1. Losses at the gene ends were 3 bases for V and 2 bases for J; bases not matched to a gene: 21. Germline V gene data show CDR1 as MRHNA and CDR2 as SNTAGT. The CDR3 covers 20 residues.